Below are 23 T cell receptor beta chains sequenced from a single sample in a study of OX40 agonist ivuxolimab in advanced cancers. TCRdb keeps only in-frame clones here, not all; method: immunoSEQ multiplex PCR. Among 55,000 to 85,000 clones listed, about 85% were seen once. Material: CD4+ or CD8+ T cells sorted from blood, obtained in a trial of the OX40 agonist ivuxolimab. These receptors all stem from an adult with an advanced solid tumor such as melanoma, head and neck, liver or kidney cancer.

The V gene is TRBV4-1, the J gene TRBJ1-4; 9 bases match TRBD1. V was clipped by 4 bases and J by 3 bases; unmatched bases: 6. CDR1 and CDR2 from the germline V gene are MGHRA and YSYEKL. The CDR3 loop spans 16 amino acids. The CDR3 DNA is TGCGCCAGCAGCCTACAGGGGGCGCAGGCTAATGAAAAACTGTTTTTT. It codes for CASSLQGAQANEKLFF.

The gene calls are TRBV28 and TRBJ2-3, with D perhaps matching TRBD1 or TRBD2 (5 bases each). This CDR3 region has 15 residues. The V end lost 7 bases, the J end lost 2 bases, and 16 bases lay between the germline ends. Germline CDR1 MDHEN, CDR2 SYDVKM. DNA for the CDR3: TGTGCCAGCACCCTCCCGTCAGGGACCACAGATACGCAGTATTTT. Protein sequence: CASTLPSGTTDTQYF.

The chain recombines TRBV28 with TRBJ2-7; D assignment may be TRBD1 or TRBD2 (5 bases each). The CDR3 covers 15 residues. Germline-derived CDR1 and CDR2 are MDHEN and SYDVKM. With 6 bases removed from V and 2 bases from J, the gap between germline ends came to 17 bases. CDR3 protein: CASSSSGQAAYEQYF. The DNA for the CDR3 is TGTGCCAGCAGCTCCTCGGGGCAGGCCGCCTACGAGCAGTACTTC.

CDR3 amino acids: CATSRERFGMGTDTQYF. CDR3 nucleotides: TGTGCCACCAGCAGAGAAAGGTTTGGCATGGGCACAGATACGCAGTATTTT. This sequence joins TRBV15 and TRBJ2-3, with D unresolved. Germline CDR1 and CDR2: LNHNV and YYDKDF (reference sequence). This CDR3 spans 17 amino acids. Trimming took off 0 bases at V and 1 base at J, with 14 bases between the two ends.

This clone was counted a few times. The CDR3 spells CASSPQDRDQPQHF. For the CDR3, the DNA is TGTGCCAGCTCACCACAGGACAGGGATCAGCCCCAGCATTTT. The genes are TRBV18 and TRBJ1-5, with 8 bases fitting TRBD1. CDR3 size: 14 residues. V was pared by 1 base and J by 5 bases, with 1 base of the junction left unmatched. CDR1 and CDR2 (germline): KGHSH, LQKENI.

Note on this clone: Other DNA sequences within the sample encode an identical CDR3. The CDR3 spells CAWSRGTGELFF. As DNA, the CDR3 is TGTGCCTGGAGTCGCGGGACCGGGGAGCTGTTTTTT. The chain is built from TRBV30 and TRBJ2-2; tentative D call: TRBD2 (5 bases). Trimming removed 2 bases at V and 5 bases at J, with 6 bases between. The germline V gene has CDR1 GTSNPN and CDR2 SVGIG (reference sequence). The CDR3 totals 12 residues.

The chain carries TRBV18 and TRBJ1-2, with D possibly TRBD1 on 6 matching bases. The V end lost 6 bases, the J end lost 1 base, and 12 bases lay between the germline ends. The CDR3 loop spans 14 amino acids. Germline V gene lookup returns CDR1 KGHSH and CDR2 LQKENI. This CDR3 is CASSLQGYNYGYTF. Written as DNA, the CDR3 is TGTGCCAGCTCCCTACAGGGTTATAACTATGGCTACACCTTC.

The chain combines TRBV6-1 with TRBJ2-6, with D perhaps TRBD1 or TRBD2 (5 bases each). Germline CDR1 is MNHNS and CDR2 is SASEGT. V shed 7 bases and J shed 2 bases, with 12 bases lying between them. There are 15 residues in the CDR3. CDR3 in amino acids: CASTAGSTGANVLTF. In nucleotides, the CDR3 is TGTGCCAGCACTGCAGGGAGTACTGGGGCCAACGTCCTGACTTTC.

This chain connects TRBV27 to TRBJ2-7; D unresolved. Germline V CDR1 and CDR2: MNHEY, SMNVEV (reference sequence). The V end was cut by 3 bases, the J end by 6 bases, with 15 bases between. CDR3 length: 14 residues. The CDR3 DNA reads TGTGCCAGCAGTTTTGGGGTTGCGGTCGGCGAGCAGTACTTC. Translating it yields CASSFGVAVGEQYF.

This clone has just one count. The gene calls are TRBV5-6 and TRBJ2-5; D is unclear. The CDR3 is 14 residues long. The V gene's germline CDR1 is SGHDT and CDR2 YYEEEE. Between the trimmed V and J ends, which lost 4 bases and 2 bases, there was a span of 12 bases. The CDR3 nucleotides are TGTGCCAGCAGCAGGGAAGGCGTACAAGAGACCCAGTACTTC. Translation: CASSREGVQETQYF.

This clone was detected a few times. The CDR3, as DNA: TGTGCCTGGAGTAACCCGGGAGGAGCTTTCTTT. The encoded protein is CAWSNPGGAFF. The chain recombines TRBV30 with TRBJ1-1; D not certain. CDR1 and CDR2 (germline): GTSNPN, SVGIG (reference sequence). V dropped 2 bases and J dropped 10 bases, with 11 bases sitting between them. This CDR3 is built from 11 residues.

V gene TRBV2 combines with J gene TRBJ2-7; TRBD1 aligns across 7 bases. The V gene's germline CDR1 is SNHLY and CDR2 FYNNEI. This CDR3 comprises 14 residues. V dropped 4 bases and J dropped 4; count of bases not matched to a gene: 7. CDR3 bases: TGTGCCAGCAGTGTAAGGGACAGCGCTTACGAGCAGTACTTC. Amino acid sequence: CASSVRDSAYEQYF.

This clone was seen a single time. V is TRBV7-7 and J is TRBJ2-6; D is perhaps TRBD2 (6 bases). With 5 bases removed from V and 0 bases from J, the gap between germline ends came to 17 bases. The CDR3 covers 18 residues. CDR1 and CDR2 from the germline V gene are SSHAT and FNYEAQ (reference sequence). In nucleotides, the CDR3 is TGTGCCAGCAGCCCCCGGAGGGGTCAGAACTCTGGGGCCAACGTCCTGACTTTC. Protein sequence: CASSPRRGQNSGANVLTF.

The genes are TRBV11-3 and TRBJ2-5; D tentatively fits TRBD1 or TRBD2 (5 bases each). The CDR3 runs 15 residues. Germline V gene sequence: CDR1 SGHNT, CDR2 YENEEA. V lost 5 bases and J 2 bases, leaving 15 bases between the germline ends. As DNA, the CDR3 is TGTGCCAGCAGCCAGACCGGGACGGGGCAAGAGACCCAGTACTTC. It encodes CASSQTGTGQETQYF.

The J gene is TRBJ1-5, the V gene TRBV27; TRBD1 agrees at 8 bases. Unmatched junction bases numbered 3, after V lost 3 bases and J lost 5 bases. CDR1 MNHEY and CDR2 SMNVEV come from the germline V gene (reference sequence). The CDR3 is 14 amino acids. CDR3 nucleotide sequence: TGTGCCAGCAGTTTCAGGGGGCAGGATCAGCCCCAGCATTTT. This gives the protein CASSFRGQDQPQHF.

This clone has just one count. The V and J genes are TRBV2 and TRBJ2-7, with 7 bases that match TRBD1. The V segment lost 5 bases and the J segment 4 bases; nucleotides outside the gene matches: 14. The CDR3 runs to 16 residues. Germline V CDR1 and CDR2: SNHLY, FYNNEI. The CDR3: CASSSPGTVRSYEQYF. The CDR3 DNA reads TGTGCCAGCAGTTCCCCCGGGACAGTTCGTTCGTACGAGCAGTACTTC.

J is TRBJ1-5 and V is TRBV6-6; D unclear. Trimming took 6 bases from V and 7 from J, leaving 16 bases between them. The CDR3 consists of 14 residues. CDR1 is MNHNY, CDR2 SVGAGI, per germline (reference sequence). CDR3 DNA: TGTGCCAGCAGCGCCGGGAGTCTCAGGCAGCCCCAGCATTTT. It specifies CASSAGSLRQPQHF.

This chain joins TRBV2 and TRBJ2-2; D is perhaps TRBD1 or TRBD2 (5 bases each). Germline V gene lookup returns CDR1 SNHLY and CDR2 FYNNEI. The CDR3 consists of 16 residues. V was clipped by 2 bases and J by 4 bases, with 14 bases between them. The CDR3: CASSEIEGSATGELFF. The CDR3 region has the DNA TGTGCCAGCAGTGAAATCGAGGGGTCGGCCACCGGGGAGCTGTTTTTT.

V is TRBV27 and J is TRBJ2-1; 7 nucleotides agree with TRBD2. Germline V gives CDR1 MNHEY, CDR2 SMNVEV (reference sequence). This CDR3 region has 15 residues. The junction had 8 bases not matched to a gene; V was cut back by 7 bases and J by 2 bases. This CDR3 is CASTVAGLTYNEQFF. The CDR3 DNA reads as TGTGCCAGCACCGTAGCGGGCCTGACCTACAATGAGCAGTTCTTC.

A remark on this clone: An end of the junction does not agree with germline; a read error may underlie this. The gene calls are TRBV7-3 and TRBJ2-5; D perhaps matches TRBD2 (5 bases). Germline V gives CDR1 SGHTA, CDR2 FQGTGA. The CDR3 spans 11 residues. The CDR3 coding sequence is TGTGCCAGCAGCTTGGGAGAGCCCCAGTACTTC. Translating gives CASSLGEPQYF.

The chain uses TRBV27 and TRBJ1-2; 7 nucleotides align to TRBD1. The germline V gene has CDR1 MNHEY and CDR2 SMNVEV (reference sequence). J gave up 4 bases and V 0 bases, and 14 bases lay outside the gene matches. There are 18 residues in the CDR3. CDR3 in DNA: TGTGCCAGCAGTTTATCGGGGGGAGGAGGGGGCGGCGGCTATGGCTACACCTTC. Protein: CASSLSGGGGGGGYGYTF.

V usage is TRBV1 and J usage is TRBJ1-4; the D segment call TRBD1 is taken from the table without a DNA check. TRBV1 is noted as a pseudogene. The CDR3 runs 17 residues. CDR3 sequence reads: CTSSHRTGDSTNEKLFF. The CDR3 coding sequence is TGCACCAGCAGCCACAGGACAGGGGACTCAACTAATGAAAAACTGTTTTTT.

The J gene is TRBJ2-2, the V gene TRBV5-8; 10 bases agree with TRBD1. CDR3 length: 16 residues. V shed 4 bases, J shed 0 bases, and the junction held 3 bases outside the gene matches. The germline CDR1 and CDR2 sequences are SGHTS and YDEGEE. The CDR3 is CASSPGTGANTGELFF. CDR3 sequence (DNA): TGTGCCAGCAGCCCCGGGACAGGGGCGAACACCGGGGAGCTGTTTTTT.